The 30 T cell receptor beta chains below all came from one sample that was sequenced in a study of T cells after yellow fever vaccination. One entry per CDR3 protein results from TCRdb running MiXCR on the 5' RACE reads. The data hold 250,000 or so distinct CDR3 sequences, with around 6.7% observed a single time. The sequencing here drew on CD4+ T cells sorted from PBMCs, taken on the day of the yellow fever booster vaccination. These receptors came from a man under 40 who received the YFV17D yellow fever vaccine.

This clonotype was detected a few times. The rearrangement joins TRBV20-1 to TRBJ1-4, with 7 bases matching TRBD1. This CDR3 is built from 12 residues. V gave up 3 bases and J gave up 10 bases; unmatched junction bases: 5. Germline values: CDR1 DFQATT, CDR2 SNEGSKA (reference sequence). Here the CDR3 reads CSARFAGGKLFF. DNA for the CDR3: TGCAGTGCTAGGTTTGCAGGGGGAAAACTGTTTTTT.

V gene TRBV7-2 combines with J gene TRBJ1-1; 10 nucleotides align to TRBD1. Trimming took 4 bases from V and 10 from J; bases not matched to a gene: 6. Germline V gene lookup returns CDR1 SGHTA and CDR2 FQGNSA. This CDR3 contains 13 residues. In DNA form, the CDR3 reads TGTGCCAGCAGCTCTCGACAGGGGGCAATAGCTTTCTTT. Translating gives CASSSRQGAIAFF.

This clonotype was detected ten times or more. J is TRBJ2-1 and V is TRBV7-3; 9 nucleotides align to TRBD1. This CDR3 has 14 amino acids. The germline CDR1 and CDR2 sequences are SGHTA and FQGTGA. V shed 3 bases and J 6 bases; nucleotides not matched to a gene: 3. In DNA form, the CDR3 reads TGTGCCAGCAGCTTCGGGACAGGGCGCAATGAGCAGTTCTTC. The encoded protein is CASSFGTGRNEQFF.

This clonotype is a singleton in its sample. V and J are TRBV20-1 and TRBJ2-1; D is unresolved. In germline, CDR1 is DFQATT, CDR2 SNEGSKA (reference sequence). The CDR3 length is 13 residues. V was clipped by 0 bases and J by 6 bases, with 9 bases between them. For the CDR3, the DNA is TGCAGTGCTAGAGATCCCCTCGTCAATGAGCAGTTCTTC. It codes for CSARDPLVNEQFF.

This clonotype was recorded a few times. V gene TRBV20-1 combines with J gene TRBJ2-2, with TRBD2 identical over 14 bases. Trimming took 2 bases from V and 4 from J; bases not matched to a gene: 3. This CDR3 comprises 16 residues. CDR1 and CDR2 from the germline V gene are DFQATT and SNEGSKA (reference sequence). The CDR3 nucleotides read TGCAGTGCTAGAAGGGGGACTAGCGGGAGCACCGGGGAGCTGTTTTTT. This gives the protein CSARRGTSGSTGELFF.

This clonotype turned up a few times. The CDR3 nucleotides are TGCAGTGTCCCGGCGCCATACGAGCAGTACTTC. Its protein is CSVPAPYEQYF. The gene calls are TRBV20-1 and TRBJ2-7; D unresolved. V was pared by 7 bases and J by 4 bases, with 11 bases between. CDR1 and CDR2 from the germline V gene are DFQATT and SNEGSKA (reference sequence). The CDR3 runs to 11 residues.

This clonotype was seen many times. The rearrangement joins TRBV7-2 to TRBJ2-7; 7 positions agree with TRBD2. The junction had 11 bases not matched to a gene; V was cut back by 6 bases and J by 6 bases. Per the germline V gene, CDR1 is SGHTA and CDR2 is FQGNSA. There are 14 residues in the CDR3. The CDR3 sequence is CASSGLAVSSEQYF. The DNA for the CDR3 is TGTGCCAGCAGTGGGCTAGCGGTCAGTAGCGAGCAGTACTTC.

This chain joins TRBV7-2 and TRBJ2-5, with 8 bases aligning to TRBD1. In germline, CDR1 is SGHTA, CDR2 FQGNSA. V lost 4 bases, J lost 5 bases, and 6 bases stayed unmatched. The CDR3 is made up of 14 amino acids. For the CDR3, the DNA is TGTGCCAGCAGCTGGACAGGGTACGGGGAGACCCAGTACTTC. Translating gives CASSWTGYGETQYF. The entire variable domain, with the rest obtained from reference TRBV7-2 and TRBJ2-5, is as follows: GAGVSQSPSNKVTEKGKDVELRCDPISGHTALYWYRQSLGQGLEFLIYFQGNSAPDKSGLPSDRFSAERTGGSVSTLTIQRTQQEDSAVYLCASSWTGYGETQYFGPGTRLLVL.

The chain joins TRBV18 to TRBJ2-1, with D unresolved. Germline CDR1 is KGHSH and CDR2 is LQKENI. The CDR3 is 13 residues long. The germline V and J ends were trimmed by 8 bases and 3 bases, with 11 bases remaining between them. CDR3 region: CASADGFYNEQFF. The CDR3 DNA reads TGTGCCAGCGCGGACGGTTTCTACAATGAGCAGTTCTTC.

The chain couples TRBV30 to TRBJ2-5; unclear D gene. This CDR3 comprises 13 residues. Deletions cut 4 bases from V and 5 bases from J, with 14 bases between. Germline V lookup: CDR1 GTSNPN, CDR2 SVGIG (reference sequence). The CDR3 coding sequence is TGTGCCTGGACAGGTGGTATTTTGGAGACCCAGTACTTC. It encodes CAWTGGILETQYF. The full variable domain, with the rest looked up from reference TRBV30 and TRBJ2-5, is SQTIHQWPATLVQPVGSPLSLECTVEGTSNPNLYWYRQAAGRGLQLLFYSVGIGQISSEVPQNLSASRPQDRQFILSSKKLLLSDSGFYLCAWTGGILETQYFGPGTRLLVL.

The J gene is TRBJ1-5, the V gene TRBV20-1; 7 nucleotides match TRBD1. CDR3 size: 16 residues. The germline V gene has CDR1 DFQATT and CDR2 SNEGSKA (reference sequence). J gave up 1 base and V 7 bases, and 13 bases lay outside the gene matches. CDR3: CSVRQGSAVSNQPQHF. The CDR3 DNA reads as TGCAGTGTACGACAGGGTTCGGCTGTGAGCAATCAGCCCCAGCATTTT.

This clonotype has a single count. The junction shows a germline mismatch at one end, possibly a read error. The chain recombines TRBV9 with TRBJ2-7; 7 bases are a match to TRBD1. This CDR3 has 15 amino acids. From germline, CDR1 is SGDLS and CDR2 YYNGEE. Here the CDR3 reads CSSSVEETGIYEQYF. As DNA, the CDR3 is TGTTCCAGCAGCGTAGAGGAGACAGGGATCTACGAGCAGTACTTC.

This clonotype was counted many times. The rearrangement joins TRBV5-1 to TRBJ1-6; D call uncertain. The CDR3 consists of 14 residues. The germline V gene has CDR1 SGHRS and CDR2 YFSETQ. Trimming removed 1 base at V and 5 bases at J, with 7 bases between. The CDR3 DNA sequence: TGCGCCAGCAGCTTGCGTACAGATAATTCACCCCTCCACTTT. Its protein is CASSLRTDNSPLHF. Full variable domain (missing parts from reference TRBV5-1 and TRBJ1-6): KAGVTQTPRYLIKTRGQQVTLSCSPISGHRSVSWYQQTPGQGLQFLFEYFSETQRNKGNFPGRFSGRQFSNSRSEMNVSTLELGDSALYLCASSLRTDNSPLHFGNGTRLTVT.

This clonotype was seen only a few times. This chain connects TRBV12-3 or TRBV12-4 to TRBJ2-2; 7 bases align to TRBD1. This CDR3 is 14 amino acids long. V was clipped by 5 bases and J by 4 bases; unmatched bases: 4. The CDR3, as DNA: TGTGCCAGCAGTGGACAGGTTCGCACCGGGGAGCTGTTTTTT. Translating gives CASSGQVRTGELFF.

The rearrangement joins TRBV6-1 to TRBJ2-1, with 9 nucleotides matching TRBD2. V shed 6 bases and J 7 bases; nucleotides not matched to a gene: 7. Germline V gives CDR1 MNHNS, CDR2 SASEGT. The CDR3 totals 14 residues. CDR3 sequence: CASRTGLARNEQFF. The CDR3 DNA is TGTGCCAGCAGGACGGGACTAGCCAGGAATGAGCAGTTCTTC.

This clonotype was detected a few times. This chain joins TRBV9 and TRBJ1-1; 8 bases agree with TRBD1. The CDR3 has 15 amino acids. Germline assignment: CDR1 SGDLS and CDR2 YYNGEE. J was trimmed by 5 bases and V by 4 bases; bases with no gene match: 10. CDR3 loop: CASSMTGTGLTEAFF. As DNA, the CDR3 is TGTGCCAGCAGCATGACCGGGACAGGCCTAACTGAAGCTTTCTTT.

This chain connects TRBV25-1 to TRBJ2-5, with D unclear. Germline V gives CDR1 MGHDK, CDR2 SYGVNS. The ends were cut back, 3 bases at V and 4 bases at J, with 12 bases in the middle. The CDR3 totals 14 residues. The CDR3 reads CASSEPGPGETQYF. The CDR3 DNA is TGTGCCAGCAGTGAGCCCGGACCGGGAGAGACCCAGTACTTC.

This chain joins TRBV6-2 or TRBV6-3 and TRBJ2-1, with TRBD2 matching 10 bases. V lost 7 bases to trimming and J lost 2 bases; unmatched junction nucleotides: 5. The CDR3 covers 15 residues. CDR1 and CDR2 from the germline V gene are MNHEY and SVGEGT. The CDR3 bases are TGTGCCAGCAATCCACTAGCGGGGACCTACAATGAGCAGTTCTTC. Translation gives CASNPLAGTYNEQFF.

The chain recombines TRBV6-2 or TRBV6-3 with TRBJ2-1, with D maybe TRBD2 (6 bases). V was pared by 2 bases and J by 9 bases, with 17 bases between. This CDR3 spans 15 amino acids. In germline, CDR1 is MNHEY, CDR2 SVGEGT. The CDR3 protein is CASSYLGLTETEQFF. In nucleotides, the CDR3 is TGTGCCAGCAGTTACCTGGGACTGACCGAAACTGAGCAGTTCTTC.

The chain couples TRBV20-1 to TRBJ2-7; unclear D gene. This CDR3 has 13 amino acids. Trimming stripped 3 bases from V and 0 bases from J, with 9 bases between. The V gene's germline CDR1 is DFQATT and CDR2 SNEGSKA (reference sequence). The chain's CDR3 is CSARESSSYEQYF. In DNA, the CDR3 is TGCAGTGCTAGGGAATCAAGCTCCTACGAGCAGTACTTC.

This clonotype was counted many times. The chain couples TRBV20-1 to TRBJ2-7; 8 bases match TRBD1. The CDR3 is 13 amino acids. Germline CDR1 and CDR2: DFQATT and SNEGSKA (reference sequence). Trimming took 6 bases from V and 2 from J; bases not matched to a gene: 6. For the CDR3, the DNA is TGCAGTGCCACGGGACAGGTTACCTACGAGCAGTACTTC. Amino acids: CSATGQVTYEQYF.

This clonotype was seen ten or more times. The CDR3 DNA sequence: TGTGCCAGCAGCTTCGGAGGGGCCCAGAACACTGAAGCTTTCTTT. It codes for CASSFGGAQNTEAFF. This chain connects TRBV5-5 to TRBJ1-1, with a possible D match to TRBD1 (5 bases). Germline CDR1 and CDR2: SGHKS and YYEKEE (reference sequence). Deletions cut 2 bases from V and 1 base from J, with 12 bases between. This CDR3 has 15 residues.

This clonotype was counted a few times. The rearrangement joins TRBV5-6 to TRBJ2-3, with 8 bases aligning to TRBD2. Looked up from germline, CDR1 is SGHDT and CDR2 is YYEEEE. The CDR3 extends over 17 amino acids. After removal of 1 base from V and 5 bases from J, the junction contained 12 bases not matched to a gene. CDR3: CASSLYSGGQGRDTQYF. The CDR3 DNA reads as TGTGCCAGCAGCTTGTATTCGGGGGGGCAGGGGCGAGATACGCAGTATTTT.

This clonotype has more than one count but fewer than ten. This CDR3 reads CASSAGTGSTEAFF. The CDR3 DNA follows: TGTGCCAGCAGTGCCGGGACAGGAAGTACTGAAGCTTTCTTT. The V and J genes are TRBV25-1 and TRBJ1-1; 8 bases are a match to TRBD1. Germline V lookup: CDR1 MGHDK, CDR2 SYGVNS. The CDR3 extends over 14 amino acids. V shed 4 bases and J 5 bases; nucleotides not matched to a gene: 6.

The CDR3 spells CASSLPSGTQETQYF. CDR3 DNA sequence: TGTGCCAGCAGCCTTCCGAGCGGGACCCAAGAGACCCAGTACTTC. This rearrangement joins TRBV3-1 to TRBJ2-5; 7 bases are a match to TRBD2. V gave up 4 bases and J gave up 1 base; unmatched junction bases: 6. This CDR3 is 15 amino acids long. Germline CDR1 LGHDT, CDR2 YNNKEL (reference sequence).

This clonotype was seen repeatedly, ten times or more. V is TRBV6-5 and J is TRBJ2-3, with 14 bases that match TRBD2. Germline V CDR1 and CDR2: MNHEY, SVGAGI. V lost 6 bases to trimming and J lost 3 bases; unmatched junction nucleotides: 8. The CDR3 sequence is 17 residues long. For the CDR3, the DNA is TGTGCCAGCAGCCCTGGGACTAGCGGGAGACGTACAGATACGCAGTATTTT. Translating gives CASSPGTSGRRTDTQYF.

Ten or more counts support this clonotype. The chain links TRBV7-9 to TRBJ2-7; 8 nucleotides line up with TRBD2. The germline V gene has CDR1 SEHNR and CDR2 FQNEAQ (reference sequence). The CDR3 covers 16 residues. V was clipped by 1 base and J by 4 bases; unmatched bases: 9. In DNA form, the CDR3 reads TGTGCCAGCAGCTTAGTTGGCCGGAGCGGGAGATACGAGCAGTACTTC. It specifies CASSLVGRSGRYEQYF. The variable domain in full, completed from reference TRBV7-9 and TRBJ2-7, reads DTGVSQNPRHKITKRGQNVTFRCDPISEHNRLYWYRQTLGQGPEFLTYFQNEAQLEKSRLLSDRFSAERPKGSFSTLEIQRTEQGDSAMYLCASSLVGRSGRYEQYFGPGTRLTVT.

This clonotype was seen at least ten times. The chain uses TRBV6-4 and TRBJ2-1; D call uncertain. V was clipped by 4 bases and J by 9 bases, with 13 bases between them. This CDR3 is built from 13 residues. Looked up from germline, CDR1 is MRHNA and CDR2 is SNTAGT. The CDR3 protein is CASSGLPGSEQFF. The CDR3 DNA sequence: TGTGCCAGCAGTGGGCTCCCGGGTAGTGAGCAGTTCTTC.

This clonotype turned up a few times. V and J are TRBV10-3 and TRBJ1-5, with D possibly TRBD1 on 5 matching bases. The CDR3 runs 13 residues. CDR1 and CDR2 from the germline V gene are ENHRY and SYGVKD. Deletions cut 5 bases from V and 4 bases from J, with 9 bases between. As DNA, the CDR3 is TGTGCCATCAGTCGGGACGGGAATCAGCCCCAGCATTTT. As protein: CAISRDGNQPQHF.

This clonotype occurred many times. This chain connects TRBV5-1 to TRBJ2-7; D remains ambiguous. Germline assignment: CDR1 SGHRS and CDR2 YFSETQ. Trimming stripped 3 bases from V and 3 bases from J, with 13 bases between. The CDR3 sequence is 14 residues long. CDR3 nucleotide sequence: TGCGCCAGCAGCTACACCAGTGTAAACTACGAGCAGTACTTC. Protein product: CASSYTSVNYEQYF. The full variable domain, rest sourced from reference TRBV5-1 and TRBJ2-7, is KAGVTQTPRYLIKTRGQQVTLSCSPISGHRSVSWYQQTPGQGLQFLFEYFSETQRNKGNFPGRFSGRQFSNSRSEMNVSTLELGDSALYLCASSYTSVNYEQYFGPGTRLTVT.